This passage covers 27 T cell receptor beta chains from one sample sequenced in a study of blood T cell repertoires in COVID-19. Method: immunoSEQ multiplex PCR; TCRdb's copy keeps in-frame clones and lacks some. This table holds almost 400,000 clones, 70% to 90% found once. The sequencing sample was made of peripheral blood. The source of these receptors is a woman aged 60-75 years with COVID-19, enrolled during active disease.

The chain links TRBV18 to TRBJ1-2; tentatively, D is TRBD1 (5 bases). The V end lost 4 bases, the J end lost 2 bases, and 8 bases lay between the germline ends. The CDR3 is made up of 13 amino acids. From germline, CDR1 is KGHSH and CDR2 LQKENI. CDR3 nucleotides: TGTGCCAGCTCACTCGACAGAAACTATGGCTACACCTTC. Its translation: CASSLDRNYGYTF.

V usage is TRBV7-3 and J usage is TRBJ2-1, with D perhaps TRBD2 (5 bases). The CDR3 consists of 16 residues. The V end was cut by 5 bases, the J end by 0 bases, with 14 bases between. The germline V gene encodes CDR1 SGHTA and CDR2 FQGTGA. In nucleotides, the CDR3 is TGTGCCAGCAGCCAAGGGAGCTTAAGCTCCTACAATGAGCAGTTCTTC. It specifies CASSQGSLSSYNEQFF.

The chain combines TRBV6-6 with TRBJ1-6; tentatively, D is TRBD1 (5 bases). V gave up 0 bases and J gave up 11 bases, with 11 bases separating them. CDR3 length: 14 amino acids. Germline assignment: CDR1 MNHNY and CDR2 SVGAGI (reference sequence). The CDR3 bases are TGTGCCAGCAGTTACTCGGGGGGGAGGACACCCCTCCACTTT. It is translated as CASSYSGGRTPLHF.

This rearrangement joins TRBV6-5 to TRBJ1-1; tentative D call: TRBD1 (6 bases). Trimming cost V 4 bases and J 7 bases, with 13 bases left between them. The germline gives CDR1 MNHEY, CDR2 SVGAGI. The length of the CDR3 is 13 residues. CDR3 in DNA: TGTGCCAGCAGTTCCCCCGCGACAGGTGAAGCTTTCTTT. It translates to CASSSPATGEAFF.

V gene TRBV19 combines with J gene TRBJ1-1; D is undetermined. Trimming removed 7 bases at V and 1 base at J, with 16 bases between. Germline V gene data show CDR1 as LNHDA and CDR2 as SQIVND (reference sequence). The CDR3 is made up of 15 amino acids. CDR3 amino acids: CASTTLFRGNTEAFF. The DNA for the CDR3 is TGTGCCAGTACCACTCTATTCCGGGGGAACACTGAAGCTTTCTTT.

The chain employs TRBV2 and TRBJ2-3, with 7 bases aligning to TRBD1. The CDR3 extends over 15 amino acids. V lost 8 bases and J lost 2; bases outside the gene matches: 10. Germline V gene sequence: CDR1 SNHLY, CDR2 FYNNEI. CDR3 bases: TGTGCCAGCCGACCACGGACAGGAAACACAGATACGCAGTATTTT. Protein product: CASRPRTGNTDTQYF.

The genes are TRBV27 and TRBJ2-7; TRBD2 aligns across 10 bases. V lost 2 bases to trimming and J lost 6 bases; unmatched junction nucleotides: 10. Looked up from germline, CDR1 is MNHEY and CDR2 is SMNVEV (reference sequence). CDR3 length equals 16 residues. In DNA, the CDR3 is TGTGCCAGCAGTTTAGCTAGCGGGGGTCCGAGAGGCGAGCAGTACTTC. Its translation: CASSLASGGPRGEQYF.

The J gene is TRBJ2-1, the V gene TRBV6-2 or TRBV6-3; 8 nucleotides line up with TRBD1. CDR1 MNHEY and CDR2 SVGEGT come from the germline V gene. The CDR3 covers 16 residues. V dropped 5 bases and J dropped 9; count of bases not matched to a gene: 15. The CDR3 reads CASSPAGQARGVEQFF. In DNA form, the CDR3 reads TGTGCCAGCAGTCCCGCGGGACAGGCGAGGGGGGTTGAGCAGTTCTTC.

CDR3 nucleotide sequence: TGTGCCAGCAGCTTGGGACACCTGCTCTCCTACGAGCAGTACTTC. This sequence encodes CASSLGHLLSYEQYF. The chain couples TRBV5-6 to TRBJ2-7; D gene uncertain. This CDR3 is 15 amino acids long. From germline, CDR1 is SGHDT and CDR2 YYEEEE. V was clipped by 0 bases and J by 0 bases, with 10 bases between them.

This chain connects TRBV19 to TRBJ1-4; D not certain. The CDR3 spans 16 residues. Trimming took off 1 base at V and 5 bases at J, with 14 bases between the two ends. From germline, CDR1 is LNHDA and CDR2 SQIVND (reference sequence). As DNA, the CDR3 is TGTGCCAGTAGTATAGGATACAGCAGTTTAAATGAAAAACTGTTTTTT. This encodes CASSIGYSSLNEKLFF.

The chain has TRBV20-1 and TRBJ2-5; D is unclear. The V end lost 5 bases, the J end lost 2 bases, and 3 bases lay between the germline ends. Germline lookup yields CDR1 DFQATT and CDR2 SNEGSKA (reference sequence). This CDR3 spans 10 amino acids. CDR3 in amino acids: CSAVQETQYF. The CDR3 DNA follows: TGCAGTGCTGTACAAGAGACCCAGTACTTC.

The chain is built from TRBV7-9 and TRBJ1-5; 7 bases map to TRBD1. The germline V gene encodes CDR1 SEHNR and CDR2 FQNEAQ (reference sequence). V shed 5 bases and J 3 bases; nucleotides not matched to a gene: 7. This CDR3 has 15 amino acids. CDR3 nucleotide sequence: TGTGCCAGCAGCACCGGACAGGTGGACAATCAGCCCCAGCATTTT. It specifies CASSTGQVDNQPQHF.

The J gene is TRBJ2-5, the V gene TRBV5-6; 7 nucleotides align to TRBD2. Germline assignment: CDR1 SGHDT and CDR2 YYEEEE. V lost 2 bases, J lost 5 bases, and 3 bases stayed unmatched. The length of the CDR3 is 13 residues. This CDR3 reads CASSLRGGETQYF. As DNA, the CDR3 is TGTGCCAGCAGCTTACGCGGGGGTGAGACCCAGTACTTC. Supplemented by reference TRBV5-6 and TRBJ2-5, the full variable domain reads DAGVTQSPTHLIKTRGQQVTLRCSPKSGHDTVSWYQQALGQGPQFIFQYYEEEERQRGNFPDRFSGHQFPNYSSELNVNALLLGDSALYLCASSLRGGETQYFGPGTRLLVL.

With respect to this clone: In the same sample, other DNA sequences code for this CDR3. The chain employs TRBV5-4 and TRBJ2-3; possible D gene TRBD2, 6 bases. Germline CDR1 reads SGHNT; CDR2 reads YYREEE (reference sequence). Between the trimmed V and J ends, which lost 0 bases and 4 bases, there was a span of 9 bases. The CDR3 sequence is 14 residues long. In DNA, the CDR3 is TGTGCCAGCAGCTTGGGGGGCGGGGCAGATACGCAGTATTTT. It yields the protein CASSLGGGADTQYF. Supplemented by reference TRBV5-4 and TRBJ2-3, the full variable domain reads ETGVTQSPTHLIKTRGQQVTLRCSSQSGHNTVSWYQQALGQGPQFIFQYYREEENGRGNFPPRFSGLQFPNYSSELNVNALELDDSALYLCASSLGGGADTQYFGPGTRLTVL.

The V and J genes are TRBV11-2 and TRBJ2-2; possible D gene TRBD1, 5 bases. Germline V gene data show CDR1 as SGHAT and CDR2 as FQNNGV. This CDR3 has 15 amino acids. The V and J ends lost 5 bases and 4 bases respectively, with 14 bases between them. The CDR3 loop is CASSPPGNPTGELFF. The CDR3 nucleotides read TGTGCCAGCAGCCCCCCAGGGAACCCCACCGGGGAGCTGTTTTTT.

The chain is built from TRBV11-2 and TRBJ1-2, with 8 bases fitting TRBD1. This CDR3 contains 13 residues. V dropped 5 bases and J dropped 8; count of bases not matched to a gene: 7. Germline CDR1 is SGHAT and CDR2 is FQNNGV. CDR3 nucleotide sequence: TGTGCCAGCAGCCGGGACAGGCGTCGAGGCTACACCTTC. Encoded protein: CASSRDRRRGYTF.

The chain has TRBV6-5 and TRBJ1-2; D perhaps matches TRBD1 (6 bases). Germline assignment: CDR1 MNHEY and CDR2 SVGAGI. V lost 6 bases, J lost 5 bases, and 16 bases lay in between. The CDR3 has 14 residues. CDR3: CASRGAGAAYGYTF. CDR3 DNA: TGTGCCAGCAGAGGTGCGGGGGCAGCTTATGGCTACACCTTC.

The rearrangement uses TRBV10-3 and TRBJ1-3; D is undetermined. The V end lost 7 bases, the J end lost 1 base, and 20 bases lay between the germline ends. Germline assignment: CDR1 ENHRY and CDR2 SYGVKD. The CDR3 covers 17 residues. The CDR3 DNA is TGTGCCATCACAAGAGGAGACGTAGGAAAGTCTGGAAACACCATATATTTT. This codes for CAITRGDVGKSGNTIYF.

The sample holds one count of this clone. The chain combines TRBV9 with TRBJ2-7; 10 positions match TRBD2. The CDR3 covers 16 residues. The J segment lost 6 bases and the V segment lost 3 bases, leaving 12 bases of the junction unmatched. Germline V CDR1 and CDR2: SGDLS, YYNGEE. CDR3: CASSAPTLAGSLEQYF. DNA of the CDR3: TGTGCCAGCAGCGCCCCAACACTAGCGGGGTCACTCGAGCAGTACTTC.

The chain employs TRBV5-6 and TRBJ1-6; unclear D gene. In germline, CDR1 is SGHDT, CDR2 YYEEEE. V was clipped by 4 bases and J by 0 bases, with 11 bases between them. CDR3 length equals 16 residues. The CDR3 region has the DNA TGTGCCAGCAGCGGCAGGCACAGCTCCTATAATTCACCCCTCCACTTT. Translating it yields CASSGRHSSYNSPLHF.

This sequence joins TRBV27 and TRBJ1-3, with TRBD1 matching over 7 bases. Germline V gene data show CDR1 as MNHEY and CDR2 as SMNVEV (reference sequence). This CDR3 is 18 amino acids long. V shed 6 bases and J 0 bases; nucleotides not matched to a gene: 14. CDR3 nucleotides: TGTGCCAGCAGAACACAATGGGGACAGTACAACTCTGGAAACACCATATATTTT. The encoded protein is CASRTQWGQYNSGNTIYF.

This clone came up many times. The rearrangement uses TRBV6-5 and TRBJ2-3, with 8 bases aligning to TRBD2. J gave up 0 bases and V 10 bases, and 9 bases lay outside the gene matches. In germline, CDR1 is MNHEY, CDR2 SVGAGI. This CDR3 is built from 15 residues. The CDR3 is CATRLVAGSTDTQYF. In DNA, the CDR3 is TGTGCCACCCGTTTAGTAGCGGGAAGCACAGATACGCAGTATTTT.

The chain joins TRBV19 to TRBJ1-4, with D perhaps matching TRBD1 (5 bases). Trimming took 7 bases from V and 8 from J, leaving 20 bases between them. CDR1 is LNHDA and CDR2 is SQIVND in the germline V gene (reference sequence). This CDR3 is 15 amino acids long. The DNA for the CDR3 is TGTGCCAGTAACTCCCCTAGCGGGGCACAAGAAAAACTGTTTTTT. Translating it yields CASNSPSGAQEKLFF.

The chain recombines TRBV6-5 with TRBJ2-5; 9 nucleotides align to TRBD1. This CDR3 has 14 residues. Germline-derived CDR1 and CDR2 are MNHEY and SVGAGI. The J segment lost 7 bases and the V segment lost 6 bases, leaving 9 bases of the junction unmatched. CDR3 residues: CASSSRGQGRTQYF. DNA for the CDR3: TGTGCCAGCAGCTCAAGGGGACAGGGAAGGACCCAGTACTTC.

The CDR3 protein is CASSFGGHMNTEAFF. The DNA for the CDR3 is TGTGCCAGCAGCTTTGGGGGACACATGAACACTGAAGCTTTCTTT. The chain has TRBV7-9 and TRBJ1-1, with D perhaps TRBD1 (6 bases). With 3 bases removed from V and 0 bases from J, the gap between germline ends came to 11 bases. The CDR3 totals 15 residues. Germline lookup yields CDR1 SEHNR and CDR2 FQNEAQ (reference sequence).

The CDR3 bases are TGTGCCAGCAGCCTCCAGGGAATAGCTGGGGCCAACGTCCTGACTTTC. Protein: CASSLQGIAGANVLTF. The V call is TRBV7-2, the J call TRBJ2-6, with D tentatively TRBD1 (5 bases). CDR1 is SGHTA, CDR2 FQGNSA, per germline. The CDR3 spans 16 residues. Trimming removed 5 bases at V and 2 bases at J, with 13 bases between.

The chain is built from TRBV20-1 and TRBJ2-5; the match to TRBD2 covers 8 bases. V lost 3 bases to trimming and J lost 7 bases; unmatched junction nucleotides: 10. The length of the CDR3 is 14 residues. The V gene's germline CDR1 is DFQATT and CDR2 SNEGSKA (reference sequence). The CDR3 loop is CSASPSSGRGTQYF. The CDR3 DNA reads TGCAGTGCTAGTCCGAGCAGCGGGAGAGGGACCCAGTACTTC.